Presented here are 27 T cell receptor beta chains from one specimen sequenced in a study of identical twins. TCRdb reanalysed the 5' RACE reads using MiXCR and keeps one entry per CDR3 protein. This table holds 410,000 or so distinct CDR3 sequences, around a sixth found once. Sequenced material: naive T cells sorted from blood. These receptors were obtained from a man aged 45-65 years in good health.

This clonotype was seen ten or more times. The rearrangement joins TRBV28 to TRBJ2-7; TRBD2 matches at 10 bases. This CDR3 is 16 amino acids long. Trimming cost V 5 bases and J 5 bases; bases outside gene matches: 12. Germline-derived CDR1 and CDR2 are MDHEN and SYDVKM. The CDR3 coding sequence is TGTGCCAGCAGTGTACAGGGGACTAGCGTCTTTCACGAGCAGTACTTC. It is translated as CASSVQGTSVFHEQYF.

In its sample, this clonotype was seen a few times. The chain uses TRBV29-1 and TRBJ2-3; maybe TRBD2 (6 bases). V was shortened by 1 base and J by 10 bases, with 21 bases between the two germline ends. The CDR3 sequence is 15 residues long. Germline CDR1 and CDR2: SQVTM and ANQGSEA. CDR3 DNA: TGCAGCGTTGAAGGAGGAGGGGCTAGTCAAGCAGCGCAGTATTTT. Protein sequence: CSVEGGGASQAAQYF.

The rearrangement uses TRBV10-3 and TRBJ1-1; weak D call: TRBD1 (5 bases). The CDR3 contains 14 residues. Germline V gives CDR1 ENHRY, CDR2 SYGVKD. The germline V and J ends were trimmed by 3 bases and 0 bases, with 8 bases remaining between them. For the CDR3, the DNA is TGTGCCATCAGTGAATCAGGGTTGAACACTGAAGCTTTCTTT. The encoded protein is CAISESGLNTEAFF.

This clonotype was detected many times. The chain uses TRBV12-3 or TRBV12-4 and TRBJ1-3; D not certain. The CDR3 is 13 amino acids. Between the trimmed V and J ends, which lost 0 bases and 3 bases, there was a span of 3 bases. The CDR3, as DNA: TGTGCCAGCAGTTTAGCGGTTGGAAACACCATATATTTT. Its protein product is CASSLAVGNTIYF.

V and J are TRBV4-2 and TRBJ2-1; D remains unclear. Germline values: CDR1 LGHNA, CDR2 YNFKEQ. V gave up 0 bases and J gave up 5 bases, with 5 bases separating them. The CDR3 has 13 amino acids. The CDR3 region is CASSQDLDNEQFF. CDR3 coding DNA: TGTGCCAGCAGCCAAGACTTAGACAATGAGCAGTTCTTC.

The chain recombines TRBV24-1 with TRBJ2-1; 14 bases line up with TRBD2. The CDR3 contains 16 residues. Germline CDR1 KGHDR, CDR2 SFDVKD. V gave up 3 bases and J gave up 6 bases; unmatched junction bases: 3. CDR3 residues: CATSDVGLAGGNEQFF. CDR3 nucleotide sequence: TGTGCCACCAGTGATGTTGGACTAGCGGGGGGCAATGAGCAGTTCTTC.

This clonotype was detected a few times. The V and J genes are TRBV2 and TRBJ1-3; tentatively, D is TRBD1 (6 bases). Germline V gives CDR1 SNHLY, CDR2 FYNNEI. The CDR3 consists of 12 residues. With 10 bases removed from V and 0 bases from J, the gap between germline ends came to 7 bases. CDR3 sequence (DNA): TGTGCCACCAGGGGCTCTGGAAACACCATATATTTT. It specifies CATRGSGNTIYF.

The CDR3 sequence: CASSLEGQVFNTEAFF. CDR3 bases: TGCGCCAGCAGCTTGGAGGGCCAGGTCTTCAACACTGAAGCTTTCTTT. The chain uses TRBV5-1 and TRBJ1-1; the D is unclear. There are 16 residues in the CDR3. Trimming removed 0 bases from V and 2 bases from J, with 14 bases in between. The V gene's germline CDR1 is SGHRS and CDR2 YFSETQ.

This clonotype was observed at least ten times. This rearrangement joins TRBV12-3 or TRBV12-4 to TRBJ1-1; the D is unclear. Trimming took 3 bases from V and 6 from J, leaving 11 bases between them. The CDR3 totals 13 residues. The CDR3 coding sequence is TGTGCCAGCAGTTTCGGTCAGACCTCTGAAGCTTTCTTT. This translates into CASSFGQTSEAFF.

The chain combines TRBV3-1 with TRBJ2-1; D gene uncertain. Per the germline V gene, CDR1 is LGHDT and CDR2 is YNNKEL (reference sequence). This CDR3 is built from 11 residues. Trimming removed 1 base from V and 8 bases from J, with 3 bases in between. The CDR3 DNA sequence: TGTGCCAGCAGCCAAGCTCATGAGCAGTTCTTC. Protein product: CASSQAHEQFF.

This clonotype was picked up a small number of times. The J gene is TRBJ2-1, the V gene TRBV20-1; D gene ambiguous. The CDR3 totals 14 residues. V lost 6 bases and J 4 bases, leaving 16 bases between the germline ends. Germline lookup yields CDR1 DFQATT and CDR2 SNEGSKA (reference sequence). The CDR3 region has the DNA TGCAGTGCGCCCGGCTCATCAGCGTACAATGAGCAGTTCTTC. Its protein is CSAPGSSAYNEQFF.

Only one count was recorded for this clonotype. Mismatch with germline at one junction end may stem from a read error. This chain uses TRBV7-7 with TRBJ2-5, with 8 bases that match TRBD1. The CDR3 consists of 17 residues. Germline CDR1 and CDR2: SSHAT and FNYEAQ (reference sequence). The DNA for the CDR3 is TGTGCTAGCAGCTTAGGACAGGGCCCCATTTTTCAAGAGACCCAGTACTTC. Its protein product is CASSLGQGPIFQETQYF.

This clonotype was counted many times. The rearrangement joins TRBV2 to TRBJ2-7; the match to TRBD1 covers 8 bases. The CDR3 totals 15 residues. Germline CDR1 and CDR2: SNHLY and FYNNEI. J lost 1 base, V lost 7 bases, and 9 bases had no gene match. CDR3 nucleotides: TGTGCCAGCAAAATCTTTGACAGGGGATCCTACGAGCAGTACTTC. Its translation: CASKIFDRGSYEQYF. The full variable domain, with the rest looked up from reference TRBV2 and TRBJ2-7, is EPEVTQTPSHQVTQMGQEVILRCVPISNHLYFYWYRQILGQKVEFLVSFYNNEISEKSEIFDDQFSVERPDGSNFTLKIRSTKLEDSAMYFCASKIFDRGSYEQYFGPGTRLTVT.

This clonotype was recorded many times. V gene TRBV7-9 combines with J gene TRBJ1-4, with D perhaps matching TRBD1 (5 bases). Germline CDR1 and CDR2: SEHNR and FQNEAQ (reference sequence). The CDR3 covers 13 residues. V lost 1 base and J 13 bases, leaving 13 bases between the germline ends. The CDR3 protein is CASSLGGRKGLFF. The DNA of the CDR3 is TGTGCCAGCAGCTTAGGGGGCCGAAAGGGACTGTTTTTT.

This clonotype was observed a handful of times. The rearrangement joins TRBV6-1 to TRBJ1-5; TRBD1 matches 7 bases. This CDR3 is 12 amino acids long. Germline lookup yields CDR1 MNHNS and CDR2 SASEGT. V was clipped by 6 bases and J by 5 bases; unmatched bases: 1. For the CDR3, the DNA is TGTGCCAGCAGGGACAGGTATCAGCCCCAGCATTTT. Protein: CASRDRYQPQHF.

In its sample, this clonotype was seen a few times. The chain employs TRBV28 and TRBJ1-4; no clear D gene. This CDR3 is 13 amino acids long. Trimming cost V 8 bases and J 4 bases, with 11 bases left between them. CDR1 MDHEN and CDR2 SYDVKM come from the germline V gene. CDR3 residues: CASWTPGNEKLFF. CDR3 nucleotide sequence: TGTGCCAGCTGGACGCCCGGTAATGAAAAACTGTTTTTT.

The V and J genes are TRBV11-2 and TRBJ2-7; D is perhaps TRBD2 (6 bases). This CDR3 contains 14 residues. Germline-derived CDR1 and CDR2 are SGHAT and FQNNGV. The V end was cut by 5 bases, the J end by 5 bases, with 16 bases between. CDR3 protein: CASSELRGYNEQYF. The CDR3, as DNA: TGTGCCAGCAGCGAGTTACGGGGGTACAACGAGCAGTACTTC.

The V call is TRBV29-1, the J call TRBJ2-7; TRBD1 matches 12 bases. V shed 4 bases and J 7 bases; nucleotides not matched to a gene: 5. The germline gives CDR1 SQVTM, CDR2 ANQGSEA. The CDR3 spans 13 residues. The CDR3 region is CSVGGQGAGEQYF. DNA of the CDR3: TGCAGCGTTGGGGGACAGGGGGCGGGTGAGCAGTACTTC.

The V call is TRBV28, the J call TRBJ2-3; 9 bases are a match to TRBD2. The CDR3 contains 17 residues. The germline gives CDR1 MDHEN, CDR2 SYDVKM. J was trimmed by 0 bases and V by 7 bases; bases with no gene match: 11. The DNA for the CDR3 is TGTGCCAGCACCCCGGGGGGGACTAGCAGCAGCACAGATACGCAGTATTTT. Translating gives CASTPGGTSSSTDTQYF.

The chain combines TRBV29-1 with TRBJ2-1, with 9 positions matching TRBD1. Trimming at V came to 6 bases and at J to 1 base, leaving 4 bases not matched to a gene. Germline V gene data show CDR1 as SQVTM and CDR2 as ANQGSEA. The CDR3 runs to 14 residues. CDR3 sequence reads: CSVMTGGSYNEQFF. CDR3 sequence (DNA): TGCAGCGTGATGACAGGGGGGTCCTACAATGAGCAGTTCTTC.

In nucleotides, the CDR3 is TGCGCCAGCAGCTTACAGGGAGCGAGAAACACCGGGGAGCTGTTTTTT. Translation: CASSLQGARNTGELFF. This chain uses TRBV5-1 with TRBJ2-2, with a tentative D call TRBD1 (6 bases). Trimming took 2 bases from V and 2 from J, leaving 13 bases between them. In germline, CDR1 is SGHRS, CDR2 YFSETQ. The CDR3 sequence is 16 residues long.

This clonotype was recorded many times. The chain is built from TRBV10-3 and TRBJ2-7, with D perhaps TRBD2 (5 bases). CDR1 and CDR2 from the germline V gene are ENHRY and SYGVKD. The CDR3 spans 11 residues. With 6 bases removed from V and 7 bases from J, the gap between germline ends came to 10 bases. The CDR3: CAIRDSVEQYF. The CDR3 coding sequence is TGTGCCATCAGGGACTCGGTTGAGCAGTACTTC.

This clonotype was observed a handful of times. This chain links TRBV11-2 with TRBJ2-7; D is undetermined. Germline CDR1 and CDR2: SGHAT and FQNNGV. Trimming took 2 bases from V and 3 from J, leaving 14 bases between them. The CDR3 is 15 amino acids. CDR3: CASSLSNSGVYEQYF. As DNA, the CDR3 is TGTGCCAGCAGCTTATCGAACAGTGGGGTCTACGAGCAGTACTTC. The full variable domain, in which reference TRBV11-2 and TRBJ2-7 provide the parts outside the CDR3, is EAGVAQSPRYKIIEKRQSVAFWCNPISGHATLYWYQQILGQGPKLLIQFQNNGVVDDSQLPKDRFSAERLKGVDSTLKIQPAKLEDSAVYLCASSLSNSGVYEQYFGPGTRLTVT.

V is TRBV27 and J is TRBJ1-4, with TRBD1 as a possible D gene (5 bases). CDR1 and CDR2 from the germline V gene are MNHEY and SMNVEV (reference sequence). This CDR3 contains 15 residues. V lost 1 base, J lost 8 bases, and 14 bases lay in between. The CDR3 is CASSLFGPGEEKLFF. CDR3 nucleotide sequence: TGTGCCAGCAGTTTATTCGGTCCGGGGGAGGAAAAACTGTTTTTT.

The chain carries TRBV12-3 or TRBV12-4 and TRBJ2-1; the D gene is possibly TRBD2 (5 bases). With 1 base removed from V and 4 bases from J, the gap between germline ends came to 11 bases. This CDR3 has 15 amino acids. The CDR3, as DNA: TGTGCCAGCAGTTTAGGGGGAGTCGGATACAATGAGCAGTTCTTC. It encodes CASSLGGVGYNEQFF.

In its sample, this clonotype was seen a few times. This chain connects TRBV5-1 to TRBJ2-7, with D possibly being TRBD1 or TRBD2 (5 bases each). The V gene's germline CDR1 is SGHRS and CDR2 YFSETQ. CDR3 length: 13 amino acids. Trimming removed 6 bases from V and 2 bases from J, with 12 bases in between. This CDR3 is CASTGTVAYEQYF. CDR3 bases: TGCGCCAGCACCGGGACCGTCGCCTACGAGCAGTACTTC.

This clonotype came up many times. The chain links TRBV12-3 or TRBV12-4 to TRBJ2-7; 7 nucleotides align to TRBD2. There are 12 residues in the CDR3. J was trimmed by 12 bases and V by 5 bases; bases with no gene match: 10. CDR3 bases: TGTGCCAGCAGTCCCCTAGGACTAGAACGGTACTTC. Protein sequence: CASSPLGLERYF.